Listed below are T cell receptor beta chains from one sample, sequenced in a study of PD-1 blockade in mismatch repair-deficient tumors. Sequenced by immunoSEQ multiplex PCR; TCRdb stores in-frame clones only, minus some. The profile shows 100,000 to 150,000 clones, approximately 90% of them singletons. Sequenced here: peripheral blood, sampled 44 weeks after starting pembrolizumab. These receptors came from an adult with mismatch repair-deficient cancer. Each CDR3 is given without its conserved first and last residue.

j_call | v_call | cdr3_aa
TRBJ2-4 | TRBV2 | ASIPNGGTDIQY
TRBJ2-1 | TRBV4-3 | ASSERLADYNEQF
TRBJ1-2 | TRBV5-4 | ASSLGSGQAYGYT
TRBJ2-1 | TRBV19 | ASSSRTSGRRNEQF
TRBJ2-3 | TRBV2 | ASSSDYQITDTQY
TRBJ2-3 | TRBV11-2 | ASSLGLASTDTQY
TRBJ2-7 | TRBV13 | ASSSRTPYEQY
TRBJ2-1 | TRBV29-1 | SVEDHRSPYNEQF
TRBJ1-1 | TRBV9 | ASSVVERGEAF
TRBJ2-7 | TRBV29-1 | SVEDRAGISYEQY
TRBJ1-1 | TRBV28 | ASSLDLKRRRTEAF
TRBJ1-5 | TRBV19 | ASSIKYRGPNQPQH
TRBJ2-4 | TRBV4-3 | ASSRGTHLFDKNIQY
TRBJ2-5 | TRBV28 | ASRPWGARQETQY
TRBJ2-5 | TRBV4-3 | ASSQGHAYQETQY
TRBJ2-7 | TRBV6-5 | ASSQGQKHEQY
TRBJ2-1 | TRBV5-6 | ASSRSGTYNEQF
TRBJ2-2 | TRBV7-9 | ASSLAGGLAGPSGELF
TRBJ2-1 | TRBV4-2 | ASSPTGNEQF
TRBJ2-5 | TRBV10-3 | AIMRTQQETQY
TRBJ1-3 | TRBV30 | AWSPGGNTIY
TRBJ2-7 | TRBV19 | ASSIQRQGRYEQY
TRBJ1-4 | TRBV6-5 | ASSRGLPNEKLF
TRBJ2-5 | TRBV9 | ASSASGLLETQY
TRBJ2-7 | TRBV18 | ASSPDDRVGYEQY
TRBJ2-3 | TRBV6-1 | ASSELRTRSQY
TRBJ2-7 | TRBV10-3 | AITRTSQTGEQY
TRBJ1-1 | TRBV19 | ASSIGGEAF
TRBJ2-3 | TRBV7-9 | ASSLGQGADTQY
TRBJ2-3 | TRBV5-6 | ASSGGNGDSYTDTQY
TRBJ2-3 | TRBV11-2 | ASSKGGLKDTQY
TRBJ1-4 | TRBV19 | ASSIGIRATNEKLF
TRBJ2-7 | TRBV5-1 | ASSLGTGPYEQY
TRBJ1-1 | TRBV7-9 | ASSPRGLGTEAF
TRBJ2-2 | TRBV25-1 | ASSEAGRTGELF